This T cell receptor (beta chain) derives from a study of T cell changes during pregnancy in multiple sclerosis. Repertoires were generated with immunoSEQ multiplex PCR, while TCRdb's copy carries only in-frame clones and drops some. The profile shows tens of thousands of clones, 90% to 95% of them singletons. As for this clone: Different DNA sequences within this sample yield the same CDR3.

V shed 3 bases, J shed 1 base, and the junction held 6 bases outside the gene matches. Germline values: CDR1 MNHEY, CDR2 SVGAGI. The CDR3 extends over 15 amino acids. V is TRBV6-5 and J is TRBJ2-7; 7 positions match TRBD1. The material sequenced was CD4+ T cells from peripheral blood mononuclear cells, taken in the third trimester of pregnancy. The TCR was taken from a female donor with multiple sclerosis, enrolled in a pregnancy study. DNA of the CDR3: TGTGCCAGCAGTTATTCCAACAGGGGATCCTACGAGCAGTACTTC. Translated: CASSYSNRGSYEQYF.